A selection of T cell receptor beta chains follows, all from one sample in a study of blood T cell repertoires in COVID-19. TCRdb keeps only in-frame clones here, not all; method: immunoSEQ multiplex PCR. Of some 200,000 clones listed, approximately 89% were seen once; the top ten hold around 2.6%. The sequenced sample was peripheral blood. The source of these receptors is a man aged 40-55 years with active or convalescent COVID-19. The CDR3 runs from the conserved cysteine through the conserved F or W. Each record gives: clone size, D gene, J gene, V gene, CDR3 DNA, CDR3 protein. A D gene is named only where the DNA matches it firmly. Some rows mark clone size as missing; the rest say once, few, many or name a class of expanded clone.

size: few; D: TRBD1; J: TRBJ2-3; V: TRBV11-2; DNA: TGTGCCAGCAGCTTAACGACAGGGGGCCTAAGCACAGATACGCAGTATTTT; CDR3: CASSLTTGGLSTDTQYF
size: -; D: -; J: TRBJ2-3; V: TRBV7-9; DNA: TGTGCCAGCAGCTTACAGGGGATCGCAGATACGCAGTATTTT; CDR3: CASSLQGIADTQYF
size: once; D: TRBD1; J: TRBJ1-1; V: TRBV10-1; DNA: TGCGCCAGCAGAGCATCCGACAGGGACACTGAAGCTTTCTTT; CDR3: CASRASDRDTEAFF
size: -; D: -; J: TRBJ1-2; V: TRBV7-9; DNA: TGTGCCAGCAGCTTTGGACAGAATAACTATGGCTACACCTTC; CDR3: CASSFGQNNYGYTF
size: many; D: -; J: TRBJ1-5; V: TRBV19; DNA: TGTGCCAGTAGTGTCCGGGACAATAACAATCAGCCCCAGCATTTT; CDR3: CASSVRDNNNQPQHF
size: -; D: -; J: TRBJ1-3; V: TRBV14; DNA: TGTGCCAGCAGCCAAGATTCGTCGGGTCGATCTGGAAACACCATATATTTT; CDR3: CASSQDSSGRSGNTIYF
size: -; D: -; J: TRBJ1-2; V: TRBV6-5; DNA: TGTGCCAGCAGTTACCTACCGACAGAGATTAACTATGGCTACACCTTC; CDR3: CASSYLPTEINYGYTF
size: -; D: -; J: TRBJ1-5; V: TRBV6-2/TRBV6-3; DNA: TGTGCCAGCAGTCCGCGGGGTTATAGCAATCAGCCCCAGCATTTT; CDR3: CASSPRGYSNQPQHF
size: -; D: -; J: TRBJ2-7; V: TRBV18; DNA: TGTGCCAGCTCGCCAGGGACTCCCCCTTACGAGCAGTACTTC; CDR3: CASSPGTPPYEQYF
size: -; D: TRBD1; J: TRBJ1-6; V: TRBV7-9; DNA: TGTGCCAGCAGCTTAGGACAGGGGACGAATTCACCCCTCCACTTT; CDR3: CASSLGQGTNSPLHF
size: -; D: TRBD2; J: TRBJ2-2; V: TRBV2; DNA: TGTGCCAGCAGTGAATACAGCGGGGGAAACACCGGGGAGCTGTTTTTT; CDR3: CASSEYSGGNTGELFF
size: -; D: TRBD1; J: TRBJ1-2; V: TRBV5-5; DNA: TGTGCCAGCAGCTCGTGGGGGGACAGGGATGGCTACACCTTC; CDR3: CASSSWGDRDGYTF
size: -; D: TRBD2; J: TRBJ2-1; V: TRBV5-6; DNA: TGTGCCAGCAGGGAGACTAGCGGGGGGAGCTCCTACAATGAGCAGTTCTTC; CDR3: CASRETSGGSSYNEQFF
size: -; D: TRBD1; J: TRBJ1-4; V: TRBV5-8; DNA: TGTGCCAGCAGCCTAGGGACAGGGTTTGCAACTAATGAAAAACTGTTTTTT; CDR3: CASSLGTGFATNEKLFF
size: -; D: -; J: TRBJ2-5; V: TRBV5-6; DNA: TGTGCCAGCAGCTTGGCAGGGGAGACCCAGTACTTC; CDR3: CASSLAGETQYF
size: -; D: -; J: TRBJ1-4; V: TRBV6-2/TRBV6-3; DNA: TGTGCCAGCAGCCCCCGGAGTTCAACTAATGAAAAACTGTTTTTT; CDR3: CASSPRSSTNEKLFF
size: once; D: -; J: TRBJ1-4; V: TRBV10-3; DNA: TGTGCCATCAGTGAGGTTAGGGAGATAGCTAATGAAAAACTGTTTTTT; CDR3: CAISEVREIANEKLFF
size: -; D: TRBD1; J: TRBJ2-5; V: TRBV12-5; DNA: TGTGCTAGTGCCGGCTCGGGACAGGGCGAAGAGACCCAGTACTTC; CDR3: CASAGSGQGEETQYF
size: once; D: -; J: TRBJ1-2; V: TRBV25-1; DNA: TGTGCCAGCACCCCAGGCAGCTACTATGGCTACACCTTC; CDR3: CASTPGSYYGYTF
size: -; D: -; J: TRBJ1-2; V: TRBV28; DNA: TGTGCCAGCAGTTTTAACGGGGATGCTGGCTACACCTTC; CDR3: CASSFNGDAGYTF
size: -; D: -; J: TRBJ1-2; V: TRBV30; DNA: TGTGCCTGGAGTGTACCCGAGGCAAACCCTCATCTTAACTATGGCTACACCTTC; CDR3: CAWSVPEANPHLNYGYTF
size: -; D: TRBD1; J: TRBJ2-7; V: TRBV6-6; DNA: TGTGCCAGCAGTAGAACAGGGGTTCCCGAGCAGTACTTC; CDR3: CASSRTGVPEQYF
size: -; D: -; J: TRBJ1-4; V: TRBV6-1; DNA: TGTGCCAGCAGTGAATATAATGAAAAACTGTTTTTT; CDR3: CASSEYNEKLFF
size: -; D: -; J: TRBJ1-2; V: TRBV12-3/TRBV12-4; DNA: TGTGCCAGCAGTTTGGGGGGAGGGTATGGCTACACCTTC; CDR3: CASSLGGGYGYTF
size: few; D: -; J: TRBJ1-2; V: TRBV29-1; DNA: TGCAGCGTCGCCCTTCGGAGTTATGGCTACACCTTC; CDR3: CSVALRSYGYTF
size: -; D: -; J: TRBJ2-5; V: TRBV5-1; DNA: TGCGCCAGCAGCTTGGAAGGGGGTGGGGAGACCCAGTACTTC; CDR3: CASSLEGGGETQYF
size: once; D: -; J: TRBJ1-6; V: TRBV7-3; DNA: TGTGCCAGCAGCTTAATGGGTGCAGGGGCGAGGAATTCACCCCTCCACTTT; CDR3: CASSLMGAGARNSPLHF
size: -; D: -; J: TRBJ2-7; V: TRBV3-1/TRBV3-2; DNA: TGTGCCAGCAGCCAAGGACTCTCCTACGAGCAGTACTTC; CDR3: CASSQGLSYEQYF
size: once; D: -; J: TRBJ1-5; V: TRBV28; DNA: TGTGCCAGCAGTTTACGGGGAATTAGCAATCAGCCCCAGCATTTT; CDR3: CASSLRGISNQPQHF
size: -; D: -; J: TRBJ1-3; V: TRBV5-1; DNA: TGCGCCAGCAGCTTGGACCAACAGGTTTCAAACACCATATATTTT; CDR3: CASSLDQQVSNTIYF
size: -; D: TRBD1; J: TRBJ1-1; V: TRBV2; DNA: TGTGCCAGCAGTGAAAACAGGGGGCATATGAACACTGAAGCTTTCTTT; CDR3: CASSENRGHMNTEAFF
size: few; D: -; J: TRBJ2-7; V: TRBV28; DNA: TGTGCCACCCGGTACGAGCAGTACTTC; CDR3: CATRYEQYF
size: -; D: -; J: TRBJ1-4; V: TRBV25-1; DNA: TGTGCCAGCAGTGTACCCCAGAATAATGAAAAACTGTTTTTT; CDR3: CASSVPQNNEKLFF
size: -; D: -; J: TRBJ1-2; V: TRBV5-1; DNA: TGCGCCAGCAGCACGGGTCGGGGGTATGGCTACACCTTC; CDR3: CASSTGRGYGYTF
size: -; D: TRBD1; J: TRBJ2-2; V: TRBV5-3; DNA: TGTGCCAGAAGCCCGTTTGGGTCGGACAGGGGCACCGGGGAGCTGTTTTTT; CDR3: CARSPFGSDRGTGELFF